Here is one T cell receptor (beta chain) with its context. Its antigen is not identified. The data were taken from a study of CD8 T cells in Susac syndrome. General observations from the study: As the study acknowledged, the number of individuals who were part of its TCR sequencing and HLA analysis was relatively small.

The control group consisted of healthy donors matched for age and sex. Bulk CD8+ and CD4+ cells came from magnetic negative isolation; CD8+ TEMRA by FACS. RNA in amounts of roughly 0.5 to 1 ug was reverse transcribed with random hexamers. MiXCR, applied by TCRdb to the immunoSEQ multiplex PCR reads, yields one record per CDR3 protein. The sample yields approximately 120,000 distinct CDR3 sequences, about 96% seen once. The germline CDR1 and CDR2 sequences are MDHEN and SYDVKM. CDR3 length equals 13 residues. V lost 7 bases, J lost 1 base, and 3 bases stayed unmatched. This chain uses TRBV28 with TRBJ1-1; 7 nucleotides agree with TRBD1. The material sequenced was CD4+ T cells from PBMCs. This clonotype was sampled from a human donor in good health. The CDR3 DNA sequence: TGTGCCAGCATACAGGGGCCGAACACTGAAGCTTTCTTT. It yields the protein CASIQGPNTEAFF.